The 24 T cell receptor beta chains below all came from one sample that was sequenced in a study of T cell repertoires in cytomegalovirus infection. Each CDR3 protein gets one entry after TCRdb re-called the reads with MiXCR. The data show 490,000 or so distinct CDR3 sequences, about 11% seen once. Specimen: PBMCs. The origin of the receptors is a human donor in good health (CMV status not recorded). Some clones in this sample may be carry-over from other donors' samples.

The rearrangement joins TRBV12-3 or TRBV12-4 to TRBJ1-6; D not resolved. This CDR3 region has 14 residues. Deletions cut 7 bases from V and 9 bases from J, with 16 bases between. In DNA form, the CDR3 reads TGTGCCAGCACCTTCAACCTCGTAGGTTCACCCCTCCACTTT. It encodes CASTFNLVGSPLHF.

The sample holds many counts of this clonotype. The V and J genes are TRBV5-1 and TRBJ2-7, with D perhaps given as TRBD1 or TRBD2 (5 bases each). V was trimmed by 4 bases and J by 5 bases, leaving 13 bases between them. CDR1 is SGHRS, CDR2 YFSETQ, per germline. The CDR3 extends over 13 amino acids. This chain's CDR3 is CASSPNGANEQYF. CDR3 sequence (DNA): TGCGCCAGCAGCCCCAACGGGGCCAACGAGCAGTACTTC.

Many counts were recorded for this clonotype. The chain links TRBV7-2 to TRBJ1-2, with 7 bases that match TRBD1. CDR1 and CDR2 from the germline V gene are SGHTA and FQGNSA. J gave up 2 bases and V 10 bases, and 16 bases lay outside the gene matches. The CDR3 length is 16 residues. CDR3 sequence reads: CAIAPVRGAQNYGYTF. CDR3 nucleotide sequence: TGTGCCATCGCCCCAGTCAGGGGGGCGCAGAACTATGGCTACACCTTC.

This clonotype has at least ten counts. DNA of the CDR3: TGTGCCAGCAGTTCCCTGTCCGGGGTTGGCTACACCTTC. This gives the protein CASSSLSGVGYTF. The chain has TRBV12-3 or TRBV12-4 and TRBJ1-2; no clear D. The CDR3 totals 13 residues. Trimming pared 4 bases from V and 7 bases from J, leaving 13 bases between.

This clonotype was recorded at least ten times. For the CDR3, the DNA is TGCAGTGCTAGAGATCAAAGCGGCACAGATACGCAGTATTTT. This translates into CSARDQSGTDTQYF. The chain couples TRBV20-1 to TRBJ2-3; unclear D gene. In germline, CDR1 is DFQATT, CDR2 SNEGSKA (reference sequence). The CDR3 covers 14 residues. Trimming cost V 0 bases and J 1 base, with 8 bases left between them.

This chain uses TRBV11-3 with TRBJ2-5; D might be TRBD2 (5 bases). With 5 bases removed from V and 1 base from J, the gap between germline ends came to 11 bases. There are 14 residues in the CDR3. Germline V gene lookup returns CDR1 SGHNT and CDR2 YENEEA. The CDR3 region has the DNA TGTGCCAGCAGCCCCGGACTGATCCAAGAGACCCAGTACTTC. Protein sequence: CASSPGLIQETQYF.

This clonotype has at least ten counts. This chain links TRBV12-3 or TRBV12-4 with TRBJ2-7, with unresolved D. Trimming took 6 bases from V and 6 from J, leaving 9 bases between them. The CDR3 sequence is 11 residues long. CDR3 DNA: TGTGCCAGCAGCACCGAATTCGAGCAGTACTTC. This codes for CASSTEFEQYF.

There are many counts of this clonotype. J is TRBJ2-5 and V is TRBV4-1; D unresolved. Looked up from germline, CDR1 is MGHRA and CDR2 is YSYEKL. This CDR3 comprises 14 residues. V lost 3 bases to trimming and J lost 8 bases, with 16 bases between them. CDR3 sequence reads: CASSHRALWATQYF. In DNA form, the CDR3 reads TGCGCCAGCAGCCACCGGGCCTTATGGGCCACCCAGTACTTC.

This clonotype was counted a few times. The rearrangement uses TRBV24-1 and TRBJ1-4; D is undetermined. Trimming removed 9 bases at V and 8 bases at J, with 9 bases between. CDR1 is KGHDR and CDR2 is SFDVKD in the germline V gene. The CDR3 has 11 residues. Here the CDR3 DNA reads TGTGCCACCGGTTCTGGGGAAAAACTGTTTTTT. It codes for CATGSGEKLFF.

The CDR3: CASSLTLDASYEQYF. The CDR3 bases are TGTGCCAGCAGCTTAACCTTGGATGCCTCCTACGAGCAGTACTTC. The J gene is TRBJ2-7, the V gene TRBV11-2; D is unclear. V gave up 2 bases and J gave up 0 bases, with 11 bases separating them. Germline V gives CDR1 SGHAT, CDR2 FQNNGV. The CDR3 loop spans 15 amino acids.

This clonotype was observed a handful of times. V and J are TRBV5-1 and TRBJ2-2; D is unresolved. Trimming took 5 bases from V and 2 from J, leaving 10 bases between them. The CDR3 spans 14 residues. CDR1 is SGHRS, CDR2 YFSETQ, per germline. CDR3 nucleotide sequence: TGCGCCAGCAGGCAAACCATTAACACCGGGGAGCTGTTTTTT. Residues: CASRQTINTGELFF.

This clonotype was detected only a few times. This chain links TRBV4-1 with TRBJ1-1; D is undetermined. CDR1 is MGHRA and CDR2 is YSYEKL in the germline V gene. The V end lost 2 bases, the J end lost 4 bases, and 17 bases lay between the germline ends. The length of the CDR3 is 16 residues. CDR3 region: CASSQPWTDGFTEAFF. The CDR3 bases are TGCGCCAGCAGCCAACCCTGGACTGATGGGTTCACTGAAGCTTTCTTT.

The chain carries TRBV15 and TRBJ2-1; D assignment may be TRBD1 or TRBD2 (5 bases each). The V gene's germline CDR1 is LNHNV and CDR2 YYDKDF (reference sequence). The V end was cut by 1 base, the J end by 5 bases, with 15 bases between. CDR3 length equals 16 residues. CDR3 nucleotide sequence: TGTGCCACCAGCAGAGGTGCCGGGACGCCTCACAATGAGCAGTTCTTC. Translating gives CATSRGAGTPHNEQFF.

CDR3 coding DNA: TGTGCCTGGAGTAGATTAGCGGGGGTTAATGAGCAGTTCTTC. It specifies CAWSRLAGVNEQFF. The J gene is TRBJ2-1, the V gene TRBV30; TRBD2 matches 9 bases. Per the germline V gene, CDR1 is GTSNPN and CDR2 is SVGIG (reference sequence). Losses at the gene ends were 2 bases for V and 7 bases for J; bases not matched to a gene: 6. The CDR3 is 14 amino acids.

J is TRBJ2-1 and V is TRBV30, with 8 bases lining up with TRBD2. Germline V gives CDR1 GTSNPN, CDR2 SVGIG (reference sequence). CDR3 length: 15 residues. Trimming at V came to 0 bases and at J to 8 bases, leaving 9 bases not matched to a gene. The DNA for the CDR3 is TGTGCCTGGAGTGTAATGGACGGGAGGGCCTATGAGCAGTTCTTC. This sequence encodes CAWSVMDGRAYEQFF. Using reference TRBV30 and TRBJ2-1 for the parts outside the CDR3, the full variable domain is SQTIHQWPATLVQPVGSPLSLECTVEGTSNPNLYWYRQAAGRGLQLLFYSVGIGQISSEVPQNLSASRPQDRQFILSSKKLLLSDSGFYLCAWSVMDGRAYEQFFGPGTRLTVL.

The V call is TRBV20-1, the J call TRBJ1-5, with D maybe TRBD1 (6 bases). The CDR3 has 13 residues. CDR1 and CDR2 (germline): DFQATT, SNEGSKA (reference sequence). Trimming pared 0 bases from V and 6 bases from J, leaving 9 bases between. The CDR3 bases are TGCAGTGCTAGAGACAGGGGAGGTCAGCCCCAGCATTTT. Translating gives CSARDRGGQPQHF.

This clonotype has at least ten counts. The chain is built from TRBV5-5 and TRBJ1-3; possibly TRBD1 for D (5 bases). Germline-derived CDR1 and CDR2 are SGHKS and YYEKEE (reference sequence). V was trimmed by 0 bases and J by 0 bases, leaving 13 bases between them. The CDR3 covers 17 residues. CDR3 sequence: CASSLVSGTLSGNTIYF. The CDR3 DNA reads as TGTGCCAGCAGCTTGGTATCGGGGACCCTCTCTGGAAACACCATATATTTT.

This clonotype was seen a few times. The V and J genes are TRBV18 and TRBJ1-4; D is unclear. V lost 2 bases to trimming and J lost 7 bases, with 8 bases between them. CDR1 and CDR2 (germline): KGHSH, LQKENI. The CDR3 contains 13 residues. The CDR3 protein is CASSPSRGEKLFF. CDR3 in DNA: TGTGCCAGCTCACCATCGAGAGGTGAAAAACTGTTTTTT. Full variable domain (missing parts from reference TRBV18 and TRBJ1-4): NAGVMQNPRHLVRRRGQEARLRCSPMKGHSHVYWYRQLPEEGLKFMVYLQKENIIDESGMPKERFSAEFPKEGPSILRIQQVVRGDSAAYFCASSPSRGEKLFFGSGTQLSVL.

This clonotype occurred many times. CDR3 amino acids: CASGCGGPYNSPLHF. The DNA of the CDR3 is TGCGCCAGCGGCTGTGGGGGCCCCTATAATTCACCCCTCCACTTT. This sequence joins TRBV23-1 and TRBJ1-6; a possible D gene is TRBD1 (6 bases). TRBV23-1 falls under the ORF class, with uncertain function. Between the trimmed V and J ends, which lost 8 bases and 2 bases, there was a span of 13 bases. The CDR3 is 15 amino acids.

This clonotype was detected ten times or more. This sequence joins TRBV7-8 and TRBJ2-1; D is unresolved. CDR1 and CDR2 from the germline V gene are SGHVS and FQNEAQ. The ends were cut back, 5 bases at V and 0 bases at J, with 11 bases in the middle. This CDR3 contains 15 residues. DNA of the CDR3: TGTGCCAGCAGCCCCGGAGTAGGCTCCTACAATGAGCAGTTCTTC. This encodes CASSPGVGSYNEQFF. Variable domain in full (rest from reference TRBV7-8 and TRBJ2-1): GAGVSQSPRYKVAKRGQDVALRCDPISGHVSLFWYQQALGQGPEFLTYFQNEAQLDKSGLPSDRFFAERPEGSVSTLKIQRTQQEDSAVYLCASSPGVGSYNEQFFGPGTRLTVL.

This clonotype was seen only a few times. J is TRBJ2-7 and V is TRBV6-6; 8 positions match TRBD1. The J segment lost 1 base and the V segment lost 5 bases, leaving 10 bases of the junction unmatched. The CDR3 length is 16 residues. CDR1 and CDR2 from the germline V gene are MNHNY and SVGAGI (reference sequence). This CDR3 is CASSSRGLVASYEQYF. CDR3 in DNA: TGTGCCAGCAGTAGCAGGGGGCTAGTTGCTTCCTACGAGCAGTACTTC.

As for this clonotype: Because the CDR3's place on the DNA is in doubt, the DNA is left out and the CDR3 is given as listed by TCRdb. The chain employs TRBV28 and TRBJ2-7; TRBD1 is taken as the D call from the table, unchecked against the DNA. CDR1 and CDR2 (germline): MDHEN, SYDVKM. The CDR3 is 14 amino acids long, termini counted. This CDR3 reads CASSSSGQGNDQYF.

This clonotype was counted at least ten times. The CDR3 sequence is CASSFSGRDQPQHF. The CDR3 DNA reads TGTGCCAGCAGTTTCTCGGGCAGGGATCAGCCCCAGCATTTT. The chain links TRBV7-9 to TRBJ1-5; D might be TRBD1 (5 bases). Trimming left V 6 bases short and J 5 bases short, with 14 bases between. Germline V gene lookup returns CDR1 SEHNR and CDR2 FQNEAQ (reference sequence). There are 14 residues in the CDR3.

This clonotype was seen a handful of times. This chain links TRBV20-1 with TRBJ2-5; TRBD1 matches at 11 bases. The V and J ends lost 3 bases and 5 bases, in that order; junction bases with no gene match: 2. Germline CDR1 and CDR2: DFQATT and SNEGSKA (reference sequence). This CDR3 contains 13 residues. CDR3 DNA sequence: TGCAGTGCTAGGTGGACAGGGGGCGAGACCCAGTACTTC. It encodes CSARWTGGETQYF.